The rows below give T cell receptor beta chains drawn from one sample of a study of shared clonotypes between healthy human individuals. Sequencing was performed with immunoSEQ multiplex PCR; in TCRdb, only in-frame clones are kept and a portion is missing. Of fewer than 2.5 million clones in the sample, 80% to 95% were seen once. Sequencing was performed on naive CD4+ T cells from PBMCs. The receptor set was obtained from a man aged 18 to 35 in good health. Some clones in this sample may be carry-over from other donors' samples. Each CDR3 is given with its conserved first and last residue. Fields, in order: clone size, V gene, J gene, D gene, CDR3 protein, CDR3 DNA. D genes are given only for firm matches. Size tells how often a clone was seen (once, few, many) or the class of an expanded clone, and some rows leave it out.

.,TRBV9,TRBJ1-1,.,CASSAGGRDRSTEAFF,TGTGCCAGCAGCGCGGGGGGGAGGGATCGATCCACTGAAGCTTTCTTT
.,TRBV9,TRBJ2-7,TRBD2,CASSVGPGLAGGQDEQYF,TGTGCCAGCAGCGTGGGCCCGGGACTAGCGGGAGGGCAGGACGAGCAGTACTTC
.,TRBV6-1,TRBJ1-5,.,CASSELKSYSNQPQHF,TGTGCCAGCAGTGAACTAAAGAGTTATAGCAATCAGCCCCAGCATTTT
.,TRBV28,TRBJ2-2,.,CASSLRGLYRGELFF,TGTGCCAGCAGTTTACGAGGGCTTTACCGAGGGGAGCTGTTTTTT
.,TRBV7-2,TRBJ2-3,.,CASSLSADTQYF,TGTGCCAGCAGCTTGAGCGCAGATACGCAGTATTTT
few,TRBV2,TRBJ1-3,TRBD1,CASSRDRENTIYF,TGTGCCAGTTCCCGGGACAGGGAGAACACCATATATTTT
once,TRBV6-1,TRBJ1-4,TRBD1,CASRGDSTNEKLFF,TGTGCCAGCCGAGGGGACAGTACTAATGAAAAACTGTTTTTT
.,TRBV11-2,TRBJ2-1,TRBD2,CASSSQGRGEYNEQFF,TGTGCCAGCAGCTCACAAGGGCGGGGGGAATACAATGAGCAGTTCTTC
once,TRBV28,TRBJ1-4,.,CASSLVMDEKLFF,TGTGCCAGCAGTTTAGTCATGGATGAAAAACTGTTTTTT
.,TRBV6-6,TRBJ1-1,TRBD1,CASSGDRAGTEAFF,TGTGCCAGCAGTGGTGACAGGGCTGGAACTGAAGCTTTCTTT
.,TRBV5-1,TRBJ2-7,.,CASRRDSYEQYF,TGCGCCAGCAGGCGGGACTCCTACGAGCAGTACTTC
.,TRBV19,TRBJ1-1,TRBD1,CASRGDREKGEAFF,TGTGCCAGTAGGGGGGACAGGGAAAAGGGTGAAGCTTTCTTT
.,TRBV28,TRBJ1-5,.,CASKGKQPQHF,TGTGCCAGCAAGGGGAAGCAGCCCCAGCATTTT
.,TRBV5-6,TRBJ1-5,TRBD1,CASSFSAGTGNQPQHF,TGTGCCAGCAGCTTCTCCGCCGGGACAGGAAATCAGCCCCAGCATTTT
.,TRBV28,TRBJ1-4,.,CASGGIVEKLFF,TGTGCCAGCGGGGGTATAGTTGAAAAACTGTTTTTT
.,TRBV9,TRBJ2-7,TRBD2,CASSSTSGSAGEQYF,TGTGCCAGCAGCAGTACTAGCGGGAGTGCGGGGGAGCAGTACTTC
.,TRBV11-2,TRBJ1-4,.,CASSLYGTYQRKLFF,TGTGCCAGCAGCTTATACGGGACATATCAGAGAAAACTGTTTTTT
.,TRBV6-1,TRBJ2-7,.,CASRGTTEQYF,TGTGCCAGCAGGGGGACGACCGAGCAGTACTTC
.,TRBV27,TRBJ2-1,.,CASSHRTGNSYNEQFF,TGTGCCAGCAGTCACCGAACAGGAAACTCCTACAATGAGCAGTTCTTC
few,TRBV19,TRBJ2-7,.,CASSSTSFSYEQYF,TGTGCCAGTAGTTCGACTAGTTTTTCCTACGAGCAGTACTTC
.,TRBV11-2,TRBJ2-1,.,CASSRTTYNEQFF,TGTGCCAGCAGCCGAACCACCTACAATGAGCAGTTCTTC
.,TRBV11-2,TRBJ2-5,TRBD1,CASSSTGSGETQYF,TGTGCCAGCAGCTCGACAGGGAGTGGAGAGACCCAGTACTTC
once,TRBV5-1,TRBJ2-7,TRBD2,CASSFSGSSNEQYF,TGCGCCAGCAGCTTCAGCGGGAGTTCCAACGAGCAGTACTTC
.,TRBV7-6,TRBJ2-1,TRBD1,CASSLAGQSVAQFF,TGTGCCAGCAGCTTAGCGGGACAGTCAGTTGCGCAGTTCTTC
.,TRBV7-9,TRBJ1-4,.,CASSRGATNEKLFF,TGTGCCAGCAGCCGCGGTGCAACTAATGAAAAACTGTTTTTT
.,TRBV30,TRBJ1-1,.,CAFSEQGGTEAFF,TGTGCCTTCAGTGAACAGGGAGGAACTGAAGCTTTCTTT
.,TRBV2,TRBJ2-2,.,CASEESGELFF,TGTGCCAGCGAAGAGTCCGGGGAGCTGTTTTTT
.,TRBV5-4,TRBJ2-3,.,CASSSSRNTDTQYF,TGTGCCAGCAGCTCCTCACGGAACACAGATACGCAGTATTTT
.,TRBV6-6,TRBJ2-7,TRBD1,CASSSDRGSYEQYF,TGTGCCAGCAGTTCGGACAGGGGATCCTACGAGCAGTACTTC
.,TRBV2,TRBJ1-2,TRBD1,CASSGQDRGHYGYTF,TGTGCCAGCAGTGGGCAGGACAGGGGGCACTATGGCTACACCTTT
.,TRBV25-1,TRBJ2-1,.,CASRGDFYNEQFF,TGTGCCAGCAGGGGGGACTTTTACAATGAGCAGTTCTTC
.,TRBV6-4,TRBJ1-3,.,CAAWVQNLSGNTIYF,TGTGCCGCCTGGGTCCAGAACCTCTCTGGAAACACCATATATTTT